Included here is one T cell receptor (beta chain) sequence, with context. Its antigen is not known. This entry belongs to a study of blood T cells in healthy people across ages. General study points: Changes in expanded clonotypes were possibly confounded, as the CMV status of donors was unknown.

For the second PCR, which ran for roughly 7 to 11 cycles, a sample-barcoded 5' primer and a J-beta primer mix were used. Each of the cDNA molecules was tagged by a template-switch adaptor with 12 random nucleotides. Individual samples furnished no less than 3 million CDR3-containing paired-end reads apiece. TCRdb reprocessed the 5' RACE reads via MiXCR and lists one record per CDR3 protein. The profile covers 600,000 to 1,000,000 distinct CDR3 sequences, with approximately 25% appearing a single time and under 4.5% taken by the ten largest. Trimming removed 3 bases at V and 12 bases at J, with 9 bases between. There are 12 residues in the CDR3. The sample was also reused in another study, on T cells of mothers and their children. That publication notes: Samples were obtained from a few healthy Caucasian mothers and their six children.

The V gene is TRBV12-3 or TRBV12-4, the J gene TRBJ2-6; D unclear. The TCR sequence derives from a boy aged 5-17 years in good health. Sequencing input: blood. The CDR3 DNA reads TGTGCCAGCAGTTTTAACCTTCCCGTCCTGACTTTC. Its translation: CASSFNLPVLTF.